This is a list of T cell receptor beta chains from one sample in a study of shared clonotypes between healthy human individuals. Sequenced by immunoSEQ multiplex PCR; TCRdb stores in-frame clones only, minus some. This table holds 2,100,000 or so clones, approximately 95% found once. The sample taken for sequencing was naive CD4+ T cells sorted from blood. The source of these receptors is a man aged 18 to 30 in good health. CDR3s include the opening cysteine and the closing phenylalanine or tryptophan. The D gene is left open where the match is weak. Only part of the rows carry a size: once, few, many, or a class if the clone is expanded.

TRBV28	-	TRBD2	TRBJ2-7	TGTGCCAGCAGTTTGCCGGGACTAGCGGGGGTCGGGGAGCAGTACTTC	CASSLPGLAGVGEQYF
TRBV30	-	-	TRBJ1-5	TGTGCCTGGAGTTCGAGCCTTGGTCAGCCCCAGCATTTT	CAWSSSLGQPQHF
TRBV15	-	-	TRBJ1-5	TGTGCCACCAGCGGTAGTAGGGGTTATCAGCCCCAGCATTTT	CATSGSRGYQPQHF
TRBV29-1	-	-	TRBJ2-2	TGCAGCGTTGGGACAGTCACCACCGGGGAGCTGTTTTTT	CSVGTVTTGELFF
TRBV5-5	-	-	TRBJ2-7	TGTGCCAGCAGCTTGGGAGACCCCTTAGAGGAGCAGTACTTC	CASSLGDPLEEQYF
TRBV5-1	-	-	TRBJ2-2	TGCGCCAGCAGCTTGGTTCCGACACCGACCGCGAACACCGGGGAGCTGTTTTTT	CASSLVPTPTANTGELFF
TRBV25-1	-	-	TRBJ2-4	TGTGCCAGCAGTGAAGGAGGGAGCAAAAACATTCAGTACTTC	CASSEGGSKNIQYF
TRBV30	few	-	TRBJ1-1	TGTGCCTGGAGTGGTCAGGCGACATCAGAAGCTTTCTTT	CAWSGQATSEAFF
TRBV28	-	TRBD1	TRBJ1-2	TGTGCCAGCAGGCTGGGACAGGGACTCTATGGCTACACCTTC	CASRLGQGLYGYTF
TRBV19	-	-	TRBJ2-5	TGTGCCAGTAGATCGGCTGGGGAAGGTGAGACCCAGTACTTC	CASRSAGEGETQYF
TRBV2	-	TRBD1	TRBJ1-2	TGTGCCAGCACGGAGACAGGGAATGGCTACACCTTC	CASTETGNGYTF
TRBV5-4	-	TRBD2	TRBJ2-7	TGTGCCAGCAGCTTGTCAGCGGGGGTGTACGAGCAGTACTTC	CASSLSAGVYEQYF
TRBV29-1	-	-	TRBJ2-5	TGCAGCGTTGAAGGTTTAGGGATACTCCAAGAGACCCAGTACTTC	CSVEGLGILQETQYF
TRBV10-3	-	-	TRBJ1-4	TGTGCCATCAGTGAGTCGAGAGGAGCAACTAATGAAAAACTGTTTTTT	CAISESRGATNEKLFF
TRBV7-8	-	-	TRBJ2-4	TGTGCCAGCAGCTTAGGGGTAACTAGGTCGGGGAGGCGGGACATTCAGTACTTC	CASSLGVTRSGRRDIQYF
TRBV11-2	-	TRBD2	TRBJ2-2	TGTGCCAGCAGCCCGAGTAGCGGGAGCACCGGGGAGCTGTTTTTT	CASSPSSGSTGELFF
TRBV5-1	-	TRBD1	TRBJ2-7	TGCGCCAGCACCTCCAGGGACAGGGGTTCCTACGAGCAGTACTTC	CASTSRDRGSYEQYF
TRBV5-5	-	-	TRBJ1-6	TGTGCCAGCAGCTTCCACACCCAGGAGAATTCACCCCTCCACTTT	CASSFHTQENSPLHF
TRBV10-3	-	-	TRBJ1-5	TGTGCCATCAGAGAAGACAGTCTTAGCAATCAGCCCCAGCATTTT	CAIREDSLSNQPQHF
TRBV4-3	-	-	TRBJ2-2	TGCGCCAGCAGCCAAGAGGATGGGTCGGGGGAGCTGTTTTTT	CASSQEDGSGELFF